The 30 T cell receptor beta chains below all came from one sample that was sequenced in a study of blood T cell repertoires in COVID-19. Clones were read by immunoSEQ multiplex PCR, and TCRdb kept only the in-frame ones, dropping some. The top ten hold around 9.3% of the sample, which has some 200,000 clones, approximately 80% seen once. Sequenced sample: peripheral blood. The receptors originated from a woman of 80 years or more with acute or convalescent COVID-19.

The chain uses TRBV28 and TRBJ2-7; 7 bases agree with TRBD1. The V segment lost 2 bases and the J segment 11 bases; nucleotides outside the gene matches: 9. Germline-derived CDR1 and CDR2 are MDHEN and SYDVKM. CDR3 size: 13 residues. CDR3 sequence reads: CASSLGRTGNEYF. The CDR3 coding sequence is TGTGCCAGCAGTTTAGGTCGGACAGGAAATGAGTACTTC.

CDR3 in DNA: TGTGCCAGCAGTACCCGGACAGTCAATAGCAATCAGCCCCAGCATTTT. It codes for CASSTRTVNSNQPQHF. The chain couples TRBV2 to TRBJ1-5; D perhaps matches TRBD1 (6 bases). The germline gives CDR1 SNHLY, CDR2 FYNNEI. Trimming shortened V by 5 bases and J by 0 bases, and 14 bases separated the two germline ends. The CDR3 is 16 amino acids.

The V gene is TRBV7-9, the J gene TRBJ2-7, with 7 positions matching TRBD1. From germline, CDR1 is SEHNR and CDR2 FQNEAQ (reference sequence). The CDR3 is 13 amino acids. V lost 4 bases to trimming and J lost 7 bases; unmatched junction nucleotides: 7. The CDR3 sequence: CASSSRQGWEQYF. The CDR3 DNA reads TGTGCCAGCAGCTCGAGACAGGGCTGGGAGCAGTACTTC.

This clone turned up a few times. The chain uses TRBV29-1 and TRBJ1-2; no reliable D call. Germline V gene lookup returns CDR1 SQVTM and CDR2 ANQGSEA. Between the trimmed V and J ends, which lost 7 bases and 2 bases, there was a span of 11 bases. The CDR3 totals 12 residues. The CDR3 region is CSASDRNYGYTF. CDR3 nucleotides: TGCAGCGCGAGCGACCGGAACTATGGCTACACCTTC.

V and J are TRBV23-1 and TRBJ2-7; D may be TRBD1 (5 bases). TRBV23-1 carries the ORF label, with uncertain function. This CDR3 has 16 amino acids. Trimming shortened V by 2 bases and J by 0 bases, and 14 bases separated the two germline ends. The DNA of the CDR3 is TGCGCCAGCAGTCAAGATTGGACATCGAGCTCCTACGAGCAGTACTTC. This encodes CASSQDWTSSSYEQYF.

This chain uses TRBV28 with TRBJ1-2; 7 positions match TRBD1. The CDR3 loop spans 13 amino acids. With 4 bases clipped from V and 4 bases from J, the junction kept 3 bases outside the gene matches. Germline values: CDR1 MDHEN, CDR2 SYDVKM. The CDR3 reads CASSSGGTYGYTF. The CDR3 nucleotides read TGTGCCAGCAGTTCAGGGGGTACCTATGGCTACACCTTC.

This chain connects TRBV6-5 to TRBJ1-1, with unresolved D. The V and J ends lost 8 bases and 1 base respectively, with 8 bases between them. Germline V gene lookup returns CDR1 MNHEY and CDR2 SVGAGI. The length of the CDR3 is 12 residues. The CDR3, as DNA: TGTGCCAGCGGCGAGGAGAACACTGAAGCTTTCTTT. Translated, it gives CASGEENTEAFF.

The V and J genes are TRBV10-3 and TRBJ2-7; D may be TRBD2 (5 bases). Between the trimmed V and J ends, which lost 2 bases and 5 bases, there was a span of 16 bases. CDR3 size: 15 residues. The germline CDR1 and CDR2 sequences are ENHRY and SYGVKD. This chain's CDR3 is CAISEGGTSYHEQYF. The CDR3 nucleotides are TGTGCCATCAGTGAGGGAGGAACCTCCTACCACGAGCAGTACTTC.

The chain recombines TRBV10-3 with TRBJ1-2; D might be TRBD1 (5 bases). Trimming removed 3 bases at V and 3 bases at J, with 8 bases between. CDR1 ENHRY and CDR2 SYGVKD come from the germline V gene. The CDR3 is made up of 13 amino acids. DNA of the CDR3: TGTGCCATCAGTGACGCAGGGTACTATGGCTACACCTTC. Protein product: CAISDAGYYGYTF.

J is TRBJ2-5 and V is TRBV7-2; tentative D call: TRBD1 (6 bases). CDR3 size: 14 residues. The germline V gene encodes CDR1 SGHTA and CDR2 FQGNSA. Between the trimmed V and J ends, which lost 3 bases and 3 bases, there was a span of 11 bases. The CDR3 region is CASSFSGVEETQYF. The CDR3 DNA follows: TGTGCCAGCAGCTTTTCAGGGGTGGAAGAGACCCAGTACTTC.

This clone was detected only once. The rearrangement links TRBV14 to TRBJ1-1; 8 bases align to TRBD1. The CDR3 contains 14 residues. The germline V gene encodes CDR1 SGHDN and CDR2 FVKESK. V shed 4 bases, J shed 5 bases, and the junction held 6 bases outside the gene matches. CDR3 protein: CASSPRGLGTEAFF. CDR3 in DNA: TGTGCCAGCAGCCCCAGGGGGCTCGGTACTGAAGCTTTCTTT.

This rearrangement joins TRBV11-1 to TRBJ2-3; D not certain. The germline V gene has CDR1 SGHAT and CDR2 FQDESV (reference sequence). The V gene lost 0 bases and the J gene lost 2 bases, with 12 bases spanning the gap. This CDR3 has 16 amino acids. The CDR3 spells CASSLALARNTDTQYF. CDR3 DNA sequence: TGTGCCAGCAGCTTAGCGCTTGCTAGGAACACAGATACGCAGTATTTT.

CDR3 sequence reads: CASTGRGTSGDTQYF. For the CDR3, the DNA is TGTGCCAGCACTGGGCGGGGGACTAGCGGGGATACGCAGTATTTT. This chain uses TRBV28 with TRBJ2-3, with TRBD2 identical over 12 bases. Germline V gene data show CDR1 as MDHEN and CDR2 as SYDVKM. V lost 7 bases to trimming and J lost 6 bases; unmatched junction nucleotides: 8. The CDR3 loop spans 15 amino acids.

J is TRBJ2-3 and V is TRBV10-3; 8 bases match TRBD2. CDR3 length: 12 residues. Germline CDR1 ENHRY, CDR2 SYGVKD. The CDR3 sequence: CAIGGGTDTQYF. CDR3 sequence (DNA): TGTGCAATCGGGGGGGGGACAGATACGCAGTATTTT.

Only a few counts were recorded for this clone. This chain joins TRBV11-3 and TRBJ2-1; TRBD1 aligns across 10 bases. Per germline, CDR1 SGHNT and CDR2 YENEEA. V was clipped by 3 bases and J by 7 bases; unmatched bases: 9. The CDR3 length is 16 residues. CDR3 bases: TGTGCCAGCAGCTTCAGAGCCGGGACAGGGGAAAATGAGCAGTTCTTC. This codes for CASSFRAGTGENEQFF.

V gene TRBV9 combines with J gene TRBJ2-3; 8 bases align to TRBD2. CDR1 is SGDLS, CDR2 YYNGEE, per germline. V trimming: 1 base; J trimming: 5 bases; junction bases outside the gene matches: 9. The CDR3 sequence is 16 residues long. CDR3 amino acids: CASSVRAAGGVDTQYF. For the CDR3, the DNA is TGTGCCAGCAGCGTACGCGCGGCGGGGGGTGTAGATACGCAGTATTTT.

The chain is built from TRBV5-1 and TRBJ2-1, with a possible D match to TRBD2 (5 bases). In germline, CDR1 is SGHRS, CDR2 YFSETQ. The V end was cut by 0 bases, the J end by 4 bases, with 20 bases between. The CDR3 is 18 amino acids. The CDR3 nucleotides read TGCGCCAGCAGCTTGGCCGAAGACTATCCTCTTTCGTACAATGAGCAGTTCTTC. This encodes CASSLAEDYPLSYNEQFF.

This sequence joins TRBV7-2 and TRBJ1-2; D is unclear. The CDR3 is made up of 15 amino acids. Germline V gene data show CDR1 as SGHTA and CDR2 as FQGNSA. V was clipped by 0 bases and J by 4 bases, with 12 bases between them. The CDR3 sequence: CASSLARAELYGYTF. The CDR3 region has the DNA TGTGCCAGCAGCTTAGCGCGGGCAGAACTCTATGGCTACACCTTC. Full variable domain (outside the CDR3, taken from reference TRBV7-2 and TRBJ1-2): GAGVSQSPSNKVTEKGKDVELRCDPISGHTALYWYRQSLGQGLEFLIYFQGNSAPDKSGLPSDRFSAERTGGSVSTLTIQRTQQEDSAVYLCASSLARAELYGYTFGSGTRLTVV.

The chain recombines TRBV6-5 with TRBJ2-5; 9 nucleotides match TRBD2. The junction had 5 bases not matched to a gene; V was cut back by 3 bases and J by 3 bases. The CDR3 totals 15 residues. Germline CDR1 reads MNHEY; CDR2 reads SVGAGI. CDR3 nucleotide sequence: TGTGCCAGCAGTTATAGCGGGGGTCCTGAAGAGACCCAGTACTTC. Translating it yields CASSYSGGPEETQYF.

The chain carries TRBV6-2 or TRBV6-3 and TRBJ2-7; TRBD2 agrees at 12 bases. The ends lost 5 bases at V and 2 bases at J; junction bases unmatched: 1. The CDR3 totals 14 residues. In germline, CDR1 is MNHEY, CDR2 SVGEGT. This chain's CDR3 is CASSLAGGPYEQYF. The CDR3 bases are TGTGCCAGCAGTCTAGCGGGGGGGCCCTACGAGCAGTACTTC.

The rearrangement links TRBV19 to TRBJ1-5, with a possible D match to TRBD1 (5 bases). Trimming cost V 1 base and J 4 bases, with 11 bases left between them. CDR3 length: 15 amino acids. Germline V CDR1 and CDR2: LNHDA, SQIVND (reference sequence). CDR3 sequence: CASSIAGTENQPQHF. CDR3 coding DNA: TGTGCCAGTAGTATAGCCGGGACTGAAAATCAGCCCCAGCATTTT.

CDR3 region: CASSPTTGDGSPLHF. The CDR3, as DNA: TGTGCCAGCAGCCCAACGACAGGGGATGGTTCACCCCTCCACTTT. This chain connects TRBV3-1 (or the pseudogene TRBV3-2) to TRBJ1-6; 8 nucleotides line up with TRBD1. The V and J ends lost 4 bases and 9 bases, in that order; junction bases with no gene match: 8. Germline-derived CDR1 and CDR2 are LGHDT and YNNKEL (reference sequence). This CDR3 region has 15 residues.

V usage is TRBV28 and J usage is TRBJ2-3, with D possibly matching TRBD1 (5 bases). Germline V gives CDR1 MDHEN, CDR2 SYDVKM. This CDR3 has 14 amino acids. The V end lost 2 bases, the J end lost 2 bases, and 8 bases lay between the germline ends. The CDR3 here is CASSLTGNTDTQYF. CDR3 nucleotide sequence: TGTGCCAGCAGTTTAACAGGAAACACAGATACGCAGTATTTT.

The rearrangement links TRBV9 to TRBJ2-5; TRBD2 matches 15 bases. CDR1 and CDR2 from the germline V gene are SGDLS and YYNGEE. Trimming at V came to 0 bases and at J to 5 bases, leaving 8 bases not matched to a gene. The CDR3 is 18 amino acids. DNA for the CDR3: TGTGCCAGCAGCGTAGGGACTAGCGGGAGGGCCGCGTGGGAGACCCAGTACTTC. Translated: CASSVGTSGRAAWETQYF. Supplemented by reference TRBV9 and TRBJ2-5, the full variable domain reads DSGVTQTPKHLITATGQRVTLRCSPRSGDLSVYWYQQSLDQGLQFLIQYYNGEERAKGNILERFSAQQFPDLHSELNLSSLELGDSALYFCASSVGTSGRAAWETQYFGPGTRLLVL.

This clone was seen ten or more times. V usage is TRBV10-3 and J usage is TRBJ2-3; possible D gene TRBD1, 6 bases. The CDR3 sequence is 14 residues long. Trimming stripped 3 bases from V and 0 bases from J, with 7 bases between. Germline CDR1 ENHRY, CDR2 SYGVKD. CDR3: CAISDGGSTDTQYF. The CDR3 DNA is TGTGCCATCAGTGATGGGGGCAGCACAGATACGCAGTATTTT.

This clone was recorded once. The chain joins TRBV4-3 to TRBJ1-2, with TRBD1 as a possible D gene (6 bases). Germline V gene data show CDR1 as LGHNA and CDR2 as YSLEER. Trimming took 0 bases from V and 0 from J, leaving 14 bases between them. The CDR3 runs 17 residues. The CDR3 reads CASSQDPGGQTNYGYTF. Here the CDR3 DNA reads TGCGCCAGCAGCCAAGATCCGGGGGGACAAACTAACTATGGCTACACCTTC.

This clone was recorded only once. V and J are TRBV28 and TRBJ2-1; the D gene is possibly TRBD1 (6 bases). V lost 10 bases to trimming and J lost 5 bases, with 24 bases between them. The germline CDR1 and CDR2 sequences are MDHEN and SYDVKM. The CDR3 is 16 amino acids. Here the CDR3 reads CATQERGGPRDNEQFF. In DNA form, the CDR3 reads TGTGCCACCCAAGAGAGAGGGGGTCCTAGGGACAATGAGCAGTTCTTC.

The J gene is TRBJ1-1, the V gene TRBV3-1 (or the pseudogene TRBV3-2); 8 bases agree with TRBD1. Trimming at V came to 6 bases and at J to 7 bases, leaving 13 bases not matched to a gene. Per germline, CDR1 LGHDT and CDR2 YNNKEL (reference sequence). The CDR3 runs to 15 residues. CDR3 residues: CASRPQGQGRSEAFF. The DNA of the CDR3 is TGTGCCAGCAGGCCTCAAGGACAGGGACGGAGTGAAGCTTTCTTT.

This chain uses TRBV27 with TRBJ2-1, with 7 bases identical to TRBD1. This CDR3 comprises 14 residues. Unmatched junction bases numbered 2, after V lost 2 bases and J lost 4 bases. Germline V gene sequence: CDR1 MNHEY, CDR2 SMNVEV (reference sequence). CDR3 nucleotides: TGTGCCAGCAGTTTAGGACAGGTATACAATGAGCAGTTCTTC. This codes for CASSLGQVYNEQFF.

The chain is built from TRBV7-9 and TRBJ2-1, with D uncertain. There are 12 residues in the CDR3. Germline assignment: CDR1 SEHNR and CDR2 FQNEAQ (reference sequence). The ends were cut back, 5 bases at V and 8 bases at J, with 10 bases in the middle. CDR3: CASSPTTDEQFF. Here the CDR3 DNA reads TGTGCCAGCAGCCCAACCACGGATGAGCAGTTCTTC. The full variable domain, in which reference TRBV7-9 and TRBJ2-1 provide the parts outside the CDR3, is DTGVSQNPRHKITKRGQNVTFRCDPISEHNRLYWYRQTLGQGPEFLTYFQNEAQLEKSRLLSDRFSAERPKGSFSTLEIQRTEQGDSAMYLCASSPTTDEQFFGPGTRLTVL.